This paragraph reports one T cell receptor (beta chain). Its antigen is currently unknown. The V gene's germline CDR1 is MNHNY and CDR2 SVGAGI (reference sequence). Trimming removed 5 bases at V and 7 bases at J, with 14 bases between. The CDR3 loop spans 13 amino acids. The sample is drawn from a study of glioma-infiltrating T cells after dendritic cell vaccination. Overall study context: Between the early 2000s and the early 2010s, patients got autologous tumor lysate-pulsed dendritic cell vaccines. Points from the study as a whole: Only a small number of patients had complete blood and tumor samples.

TCRB CDR3 was amplified from 2 ug genomic DNA or less. The primer mix had 60 V beta and 13 J beta primers. The method was immunoSEQ multiplex PCR; TCRdb's version includes in-frame clones alone and lacks a portion of them. The sample includes roughly 83,000 clones, 70% to 90% of them seen just once. This receptor was identified in a human donor with glioblastoma. The sample here was blood, taken before dendritic cell vaccination. The chain has TRBV6-6 and TRBJ1-1, with D unresolved. The CDR3 region is CASSHPGKVEAFF. In DNA, the CDR3 is TGTGCCAGCAGTCATCCCGGGAAGGTTGAAGCTTTCTTT.